Below, 31 T cell receptor beta chains from the same sample are listed, as sequenced in a study of graft-versus-host responses after intestinal transplantation. These receptors have no known antigen. The table came from immunoSEQ multiplex PCR; TCRdb's copy has only in-frame clones and leaves some out. The sample has over 80,000 clones, around 90% seen once. The sequenced sample was unstimulated CD8+ T cells sorted from spleen or lymph node cells, obtained before transplant. These receptors were taken from a human donor who was the organ donor for an intestinal transplant.

The sample holds one count of this clone. This specimen includes other DNA sequences encoding the same CDR3. Here the CDR3 reads CASSPTSGGSDTQYF. In DNA form, the CDR3 reads TGTGCCAGCAGTCCGACTAGCGGGGGCTCAGATACGCAGTATTTT. The chain recombines TRBV6-5 with TRBJ2-3; 12 bases are a match to TRBD2. The CDR3 has 15 residues. Germline trimming cut 5 bases from V and 4 bases from J; bases unmatched to any gene: 4. The germline V gene encodes CDR1 MNHEY and CDR2 SVGAGI.

V gene TRBV4-1 combines with J gene TRBJ2-1; 7 nucleotides align to TRBD2. The germline CDR1 and CDR2 sequences are MGHRA and YSYEKL. This CDR3 region has 15 residues. The junction had 12 bases not matched to a gene; V was cut back by 4 bases and J by 9 bases. CDR3 DNA: TGCGCCAGCAGCCTACAGGCTGGGGGGGGGAGTGAGCAGTTCTTC. Translation: CASSLQAGGGSEQFF.

J is TRBJ1-2 and V is TRBV5-4; perhaps TRBD1 as D (6 bases). CDR3 length: 15 amino acids. Germline CDR1 SGHNT, CDR2 YYREEE (reference sequence). Trimming pared 2 bases from V and 4 bases from J, leaving 15 bases between. The CDR3 bases are TGTGCCAGCAGCTTCCGCGGGGGCGCCCCCTATGGCTACACCTTC. It encodes CASSFRGGAPYGYTF.

The CDR3 protein is CASSLTGQGGSRGYTF. The CDR3 DNA follows: TGTGCCAGCAGCCTAACGGGACAGGGAGGGTCGCGTGGCTACACCTTC. The chain couples TRBV7-9 to TRBJ1-2, with 9 bases aligning to TRBD1. V was clipped by 5 bases and J by 7 bases; unmatched bases: 14. Germline V lookup: CDR1 SEHNR, CDR2 FQNEAQ (reference sequence). The CDR3 has 16 amino acids. The variable domain in full, with the rest retrieved from reference TRBV7-9 and TRBJ1-2, is DTGVSQNPRHKITKRGQNVTFRCDPISEHNRLYWYRQTLGQGPEFLTYFQNEAQLEKSRLLSDRFSAERPKGSFSTLEIQRTEQGDSAMYLCASSLTGQGGSRGYTFGSGTRLTVV.

This chain links TRBV5-1 with TRBJ2-7, with 7 bases lining up with TRBD1. Germline-derived CDR1 and CDR2 are SGHRS and YFSETQ. After removal of 1 base from V and 4 bases from J, the junction contained 8 bases not matched to a gene. The CDR3 runs to 15 residues. Written as DNA, the CDR3 is TGCGCCAGCAGCTTGAACGAGGGGGCGAAATACGAGCAGTACTTC. Its protein product is CASSLNEGAKYEQYF.

J is TRBJ2-3 and V is TRBV27; the D gene is possibly TRBD2 (6 bases). Germline CDR1 and CDR2: MNHEY and SMNVEV (reference sequence). The V and J ends lost 5 bases and 9 bases respectively, with 12 bases between them. The CDR3 is 12 amino acids. The CDR3 DNA is TGTGCCAGCAGTCTTCCTGCGGGGACGCAGTATTTT. It codes for CASSLPAGTQYF.

The chain links TRBV11-2 to TRBJ2-2; TRBD2 agrees at 12 bases. Germline V gene lookup returns CDR1 SGHAT and CDR2 FQNNGV. The CDR3 sequence is 18 residues long. The junction had 6 bases not matched to a gene; V was cut back by 3 bases and J by 1 base. Written as DNA, the CDR3 is TGTGCCAGCAGCTTCTCTAGCGGGGGGGCCTGGAACACCGGGGAGCTGTTTTTT. Translated, it gives CASSFSSGGAWNTGELFF.

The V gene is TRBV4-2, the J gene TRBJ2-3, with 8 bases identical to TRBD2. The CDR3 has 16 amino acids. Germline V gene data show CDR1 as LGHNA and CDR2 as YNFKEQ. The V gene end was trimmed by 3 bases and the J gene end by 4 bases; junction bases not matched to a gene: 9. CDR3 sequence (DNA): TGTGCCAGCAGCCAGAAGTTGAGCGGGGGCCCAGATACGCAGTATTTT. It translates to CASSQKLSGGPDTQYF.

This chain connects TRBV4-2 to TRBJ2-3, with a possible D match to TRBD2 (6 bases). The CDR3 loop spans 16 amino acids. From germline, CDR1 is LGHNA and CDR2 YNFKEQ. V lost 0 bases and J 0 bases, leaving 10 bases between the germline ends. In DNA, the CDR3 is TGTGCCAGCAGCCAAGATCTCGGGACTAGCACAGATACGCAGTATTTT. The encoded protein is CASSQDLGTSTDTQYF.

This chain links TRBV19 with TRBJ2-2; 7 nucleotides match TRBD2. Germline CDR1 is LNHDA and CDR2 is SQIVND (reference sequence). V trimming: 9 bases; J trimming: 3 bases; junction bases outside the gene matches: 19. This CDR3 is built from 18 residues. The CDR3 DNA is TGTGCCAGCTACATTTTCCATACCGGGACTATTCACACCGGGGAGCTGTTTTTT. It is translated as CASYIFHTGTIHTGELFF. Full variable domain (remainder filled in from reference TRBV19 and TRBJ2-2): DGGITQSPKYLFRKEGQNVTLSCEQNLNHDAMYWYRQDPGQGLRLIYYSQIVNDFQKGDIAEGYSVSREKKESFPLTVTSAQKNPTAFYLCASYIFHTGTIHTGELFFGEGSRLTVL.

The chain recombines TRBV19 with TRBJ2-3; D may be TRBD1 (6 bases). V lost 1 base, J lost 0 bases, and 8 bases lay in between. This CDR3 region has 15 residues. Germline CDR1 and CDR2: LNHDA and SQIVND (reference sequence). DNA for the CDR3: TGTGCCAGTAGTATAGGTACAGGGAGCACAGATACGCAGTATTTT. The encoded protein is CASSIGTGSTDTQYF.

This sequence joins TRBV12-5 and TRBJ2-2; D is unclear. The CDR3 runs to 16 residues. CDR1 and CDR2 from the germline V gene are LGHNT and FRNRAP. V shed 7 bases and J shed 2 bases, with 17 bases lying between them. The CDR3 bases are TGTGCTAGTGTATATGTCGGTTTCCTCAACACCGGGGAGCTGTTTTTT. Residues: CASVYVGFLNTGELFF.

CDR3 in DNA: TGCGCCAGCAGCCAAGGCTACGGGTACGAGCAGTACTTC. It translates to CASSQGYGYEQYF. V gene TRBV4-1 combines with J gene TRBJ2-7, with no clear D. The CDR3 covers 13 residues. The germline V gene encodes CDR1 MGHRA and CDR2 YSYEKL. V was shortened by 1 base and J by 4 bases, with 8 bases between the two germline ends.

Written as DNA, the CDR3 is TGTGCCAGCAGTGCACACAGGGGACTCAATCAGCCCCAGCATTTT. It translates to CASSAHRGLNQPQHF. The genes are TRBV27 and TRBJ1-5, with TRBD1 matching over 7 bases. CDR3 size: 15 residues. J lost 3 bases, V lost 5 bases, and 7 bases had no gene match. Germline-derived CDR1 and CDR2 are MNHEY and SMNVEV (reference sequence).

This clone was seen only once. In DNA, the CDR3 is TGTGCCAGCAGCCAAGATGTGGGAGGGGGTAGCAATCAGCCCCAGCATTTT. The encoded protein is CASSQDVGGGSNQPQHF. The chain carries TRBV4-2 and TRBJ1-5; maybe TRBD1 (6 bases). Trimming shortened V by 0 bases and J by 0 bases, and 12 bases separated the two germline ends. This CDR3 contains 17 residues. From germline, CDR1 is LGHNA and CDR2 YNFKEQ.

The rearrangement links TRBV28 to TRBJ2-3, with a possible D match to TRBD2 (5 bases). The CDR3 runs to 16 residues. Germline CDR1 and CDR2: MDHEN and SYDVKM. The V end was cut by 1 base, the J end by 4 bases, with 15 bases between. The CDR3 sequence is CASSLYSGLAPDTQYF. The CDR3 region has the DNA TGTGCCAGCAGTTTATATTCAGGCCTAGCCCCAGATACGCAGTATTTT.

V gene TRBV7-6 combines with J gene TRBJ2-2; possible D gene TRBD1, 5 bases. The germline gives CDR1 SGHVS, CDR2 FNYEAQ. This CDR3 region has 14 residues. The germline V and J ends were trimmed by 5 bases and 6 bases, with 13 bases remaining between them. CDR3 nucleotides: TGTGCCAGCAGCCCATATACAGGACCCGGGGAGCTGTTTTTT. It is translated as CASSPYTGPGELFF.

This clone was recorded once. The chain recombines TRBV11-1 with TRBJ2-7, with 7 bases fitting TRBD2. Trimming at V came to 4 bases and at J to 2 bases, leaving 2 bases not matched to a gene. Germline-derived CDR1 and CDR2 are SGHAT and FQDESV (reference sequence). The CDR3 covers 13 residues. The CDR3: CASSSGLAYEQYF. The CDR3 nucleotides are TGTGCCAGCAGCTCCGGACTAGCCTACGAGCAGTACTTC.

With regard to this clone: Without the conserved terminal phenylalanine or tryptophan, this CDR3 likely stems from a read error. The DNA is omitted, as the CDR3 cannot be located on it reliably, and the CDR3 follows TCRdb's listing. The V call is TRBV21-1, the J call TRBJ1-3. TRBV21-1 corresponds to a pseudogene. The CDR3 length equals 12 residues, ends included. CDR3 loop: CASSDNFVREFS.

The V call is TRBV4-1, the J call TRBJ2-1; a possible D gene is TRBD2 (6 bases). V lost 0 bases and J 7 bases, leaving 13 bases between the germline ends. This CDR3 comprises 15 residues. Germline V gives CDR1 MGHRA, CDR2 YSYEKL. The chain's CDR3 is CASSQENWAGNEQFF. CDR3 coding DNA: TGCGCCAGCAGCCAAGAAAATTGGGCGGGGAATGAGCAGTTCTTC.

The rearrangement links TRBV11-2 to TRBJ2-1; no clear D gene. The length of the CDR3 is 12 residues. Germline V lookup: CDR1 SGHAT, CDR2 FQNNGV. Between the trimmed V and J ends, which lost 5 bases and 10 bases, there was a span of 12 bases. The CDR3 is CASSPSGQEQFF. CDR3 sequence (DNA): TGTGCCAGCAGCCCCTCTGGGCAGGAGCAGTTCTTC.

This chain connects TRBV5-1 to TRBJ1-2, with TRBD1 as a possible D gene (6 bases). The V end was cut by 0 bases, the J end by 7 bases, with 13 bases between. Germline V gene lookup returns CDR1 SGHRS and CDR2 YFSETQ. The CDR3 sequence is 14 residues long. The CDR3 sequence is CASSLVLTGGGYTF. In nucleotides, the CDR3 is TGCGCCAGCAGCTTGGTCTTGACAGGCGGTGGCTACACCTTC.

This rearrangement joins TRBV4-1 to TRBJ1-4; D possibly corresponds to TRBD1 (6 bases). Germline V gives CDR1 MGHRA, CDR2 YSYEKL. This CDR3 contains 15 residues. The germline V and J ends were trimmed by 8 bases and 0 bases, with 13 bases remaining between them. CDR3 residues: CASAQGEATNEKLFF. CDR3 bases: TGCGCCAGCGCACAGGGAGAAGCAACTAATGAAAAACTGTTTTTT.

This clone was counted once. The chain couples TRBV4-1 to TRBJ1-3; D may be TRBD1 (5 bases). With 4 bases removed from V and 4 bases from J, the gap between germline ends came to 14 bases. Germline V gives CDR1 MGHRA, CDR2 YSYEKL. The CDR3 spans 15 residues. CDR3 in DNA: TGCGCCAGCAGCCCCGCGCAGGGCTGGGGAAACACCATATATTTT. It yields the protein CASSPAQGWGNTIYF.

The gene calls are TRBV4-1 and TRBJ1-1, with TRBD1 matching over 8 bases. CDR3 length: 16 amino acids. Germline V CDR1 and CDR2: MGHRA, YSYEKL. J was trimmed by 6 bases and V by 4 bases; bases with no gene match: 13. Here the CDR3 DNA reads TGCGCCAGCAGCCCGTTTGAGTTCTCAGGGGGCCCTGAAGCTTTCTTT. It is translated as CASSPFEFSGGPEAFF.

The CDR3 DNA reads as TGTGCCAGTAGTATAGTCCCGGCTAGCTCCTACAATGAGCAGTTCTTC. Translating it yields CASSIVPASSYNEQFF. V gene TRBV19 combines with J gene TRBJ2-1, with unresolved D. The CDR3 is 16 residues long. The V and J ends lost 1 base and 0 bases respectively, with 10 bases between them. Germline CDR1 reads LNHDA; CDR2 reads SQIVND (reference sequence).

The CDR3 is CASMRVGQELNYGYTF. The CDR3 DNA reads as TGCGCCAGCATGAGGGTCGGACAGGAACTTAACTATGGCTACACCTTC. The J gene is TRBJ1-2, the V gene TRBV10-2, with 7 nucleotides matching TRBD1. V dropped 7 bases and J dropped 1; count of bases not matched to a gene: 12. Per the germline V gene, CDR1 is WSHSY and CDR2 is SAAADI. There are 16 residues in the CDR3.

This clone has a single count. The chain joins TRBV4-1 to TRBJ1-2, with D maybe TRBD1 (5 bases). Trimming pared 0 bases from V and 0 bases from J, leaving 8 bases between. The CDR3 spans 15 residues. The germline CDR1 and CDR2 sequences are MGHRA and YSYEKL. Written as DNA, the CDR3 is TGCGCCAGCAGCCAAGACGCAGGGACTAACTATGGCTACACCTTC. Amino acid sequence: CASSQDAGTNYGYTF.

This clone has a single count. The rearrangement joins TRBV18 to TRBJ1-3; a weak D match, TRBD1 (6 bases). The CDR3 totals 15 residues. CDR1 and CDR2 from the germline V gene are KGHSH and LQKENI. The V end lost 3 bases, the J end lost 8 bases, and 17 bases lay between the germline ends. The CDR3: CASSPRQDMEHTIYF. The CDR3 DNA follows: TGTGCCAGCTCACCTCGACAGGATATGGAACACACCATATATTTT.

The chain employs TRBV7-2 and TRBJ1-5; D is unresolved. V lost 1 base and J lost 7, with 14 bases in between. Germline V gene sequence: CDR1 SGHTA, CDR2 FQGNSA. This CDR3 contains 15 residues. The CDR3 is CASSLGPRREQPQHF. The CDR3 nucleotides are TGTGCCAGCAGCTTAGGTCCGAGGCGGGAACAGCCCCAGCATTTT.

This sequence joins TRBV5-1 and TRBJ2-7; perhaps TRBD2 as D (5 bases). The V and J ends lost 5 bases and 0 bases respectively, with 6 bases between them. CDR3 size: 12 residues. Germline CDR1 SGHRS, CDR2 YFSETQ. The DNA for the CDR3 is TGCGCCAGCAGAGGGAGCTCCTACGAGCAGTACTTC. Translating gives CASRGSSYEQYF.